Following are 23 T cell receptor beta chains from one sample sequenced in a study of T cells in tumors after PD-1 blockade. Repertoires were generated with immunoSEQ multiplex PCR, while TCRdb's copy carries only in-frame clones and drops some. The sample consists of just under 65,000 clones, over 65% of them appearing once. The sample here was PBMCs, taken after anti-PD-1 treatment. Receptors originate from a human donor with basal cell carcinoma.

The chain carries TRBV7-9 and TRBJ1-2; 9 bases are a match to TRBD1. The CDR3 contains 15 residues. Germline V gives CDR1 SEHNR, CDR2 FQNEAQ (reference sequence). Trimming at V came to 1 base and at J to 8 bases, leaving 8 bases not matched to a gene. DNA for the CDR3: TGTGCCAGCAGCTTAGGTGGGACAGGGAAGGGAGGCTACACCTTC. This gives the protein CASSLGGTGKGGYTF.

This clone was counted once. The gene calls are TRBV7-9 and TRBJ1-5; 7 bases fit TRBD1. The ends lost 2 bases at V and 4 bases at J; junction bases unmatched: 8. The CDR3 loop spans 16 amino acids. Germline CDR1 and CDR2: SEHNR and FQNEAQ (reference sequence). This CDR3 is CASSLSRTGSNQPQHF. For the CDR3, the DNA is TGTGCCAGCAGCTTAAGCAGGACAGGATCTAATCAGCCCCAGCATTTT.

The genes are TRBV19 and TRBJ2-2, with 7 nucleotides matching TRBD1. The ends lost 7 bases at V and 5 bases at J; junction bases unmatched: 7. This CDR3 is built from 14 residues. Germline-derived CDR1 and CDR2 are LNHDA and SQIVND (reference sequence). The CDR3 DNA is TGTGCCAGTAATACGCAGGGGGTTACCGGGGAGCTGTTTTTT. Its protein product is CASNTQGVTGELFF.

This chain uses TRBV24-1 with TRBJ1-4; 11 nucleotides align to TRBD1. V lost 2 bases and J lost 7; bases outside the gene matches: 2. The CDR3 extends over 15 amino acids. In germline, CDR1 is KGHDR, CDR2 SFDVKD. The CDR3 DNA is TGTGCCACCAGTGATTCCGGGACAGGGGGTGAAAAACTGTTTTTT. Its protein product is CATSDSGTGGEKLFF.

V gene TRBV4-2 combines with J gene TRBJ2-1; TRBD1 is a possible D gene (6 bases). In germline, CDR1 is LGHNA, CDR2 YNFKEQ. V was cut by 0 bases and J by 0 bases, with 9 bases left in between. The CDR3 is made up of 16 amino acids. In DNA, the CDR3 is TGTGCCAGCAGCCAAGATCAGGGGAGCTCCTACAATGAGCAGTTCTTC. It specifies CASSQDQGSSYNEQFF.

V usage is TRBV6-6 and J usage is TRBJ1-2; D remains ambiguous. This CDR3 contains 14 residues. The germline gives CDR1 MNHNY, CDR2 SVGAGI (reference sequence). V was clipped by 6 bases and J by 8 bases, with 19 bases between them. The CDR3 DNA sequence: TGTGCCAGCAGCTCGCCAGACGGACGGAGAGGCTACACCTTC. This encodes CASSSPDGRRGYTF.

This chain links TRBV6-2 or TRBV6-3 with TRBJ2-1; 13 nucleotides match TRBD2. The CDR3 totals 15 residues. Germline CDR1 and CDR2: MNHEY and SVGEGT. V lost 6 bases to trimming and J lost 7 bases; unmatched junction nucleotides: 6. The CDR3 is CASSPLAGGPNEQFF. CDR3 nucleotide sequence: TGTGCCAGCAGCCCACTAGCGGGGGGGCCGAATGAGCAGTTCTTC.

V and J are TRBV5-1 and TRBJ2-5; TRBD2 matches at 8 bases. The trim removed 2 bases at V and 5 bases at J, leaving 8 bases unmatched. In germline, CDR1 is SGHRS, CDR2 YFSETQ. The CDR3 is 15 residues long. The chain's CDR3 is CASSLAGAQGETQYF. The CDR3 DNA sequence: TGCGCCAGCAGCTTAGCGGGGGCCCAGGGTGAGACCCAGTACTTC.

This clone was found a few times. The V gene is TRBV6-2 or TRBV6-3, the J gene TRBJ1-1; D is undetermined. CDR3 length: 13 residues. Germline V gene lookup returns CDR1 MNHEY and CDR2 SVGEGT. V lost 3 bases and J lost 0, with 5 bases in between. CDR3 region: CASSYRVNTEAFF. The CDR3 DNA reads as TGTGCCAGCAGTTATCGAGTGAACACTGAAGCTTTCTTT.

V is TRBV4-1 and J is TRBJ1-1, with D perhaps matching TRBD1 (5 bases). The V end was cut by 1 base, the J end by 5 bases, with 14 bases between. CDR1 and CDR2 (germline): MGHRA, YSYEKL. The CDR3 consists of 15 residues. The CDR3 DNA follows: TGCGCCAGCAGCCAAGTGAGGGCCGGGGGAACTGAAGCTTTCTTT. Its protein product is CASSQVRAGGTEAFF.

The chain is built from TRBV5-6 and TRBJ2-7; the D call may be TRBD1 or TRBD2 (5 bases each). The CDR3 is 15 residues long. Trimming cost V 4 bases and J 4 bases, with 18 bases left between them. Per germline, CDR1 SGHDT and CDR2 YYEEEE. The CDR3 region is CASSLGTEKPYEQYF. The CDR3 nucleotides are TGTGCCAGCAGCCTAGGGACGGAGAAACCTTACGAGCAGTACTTC.

This chain links TRBV9 with TRBJ2-3, with D unclear. The length of the CDR3 is 13 residues. Germline CDR1 SGDLS, CDR2 YYNGEE. Trimming stripped 4 bases from V and 5 bases from J, with 11 bases between. The DNA for the CDR3 is TGTGCCAGCAGCCCATTAACCCGAGATACGCAGTATTTT. This sequence encodes CASSPLTRDTQYF.

The chain recombines TRBV5-5 with TRBJ2-6, with D unclear. Looked up from germline, CDR1 is SGHKS and CDR2 is YYEKEE (reference sequence). The CDR3 runs 15 residues. V was clipped by 4 bases and J by 0 bases, with 8 bases between them. The DNA for the CDR3 is TGTGCCAGCAGCCCCTGGGGCTCTGGGGCCAACGTCCTGACTTTC. This gives the protein CASSPWGSGANVLTF.

This clone has only one observation. This chain connects TRBV30 to TRBJ1-1; weak D call: TRBD1 (6 bases). This CDR3 has 13 amino acids. Germline CDR1 GTSNPN, CDR2 SVGIG (reference sequence). V gave up 0 bases and J gave up 6 bases, with 11 bases separating them. CDR3 DNA: TGTGCCTGGAGTGTACGGAGGGGGGCTGAAGCTTTCTTT. Protein sequence: CAWSVRRGAEAFF.

V and J are TRBV3-1 (or the pseudogene TRBV3-2) and TRBJ2-5, with 9 bases that match TRBD2. The CDR3 is made up of 15 amino acids. In germline, CDR1 is LGHDT, CDR2 YNNKEL (reference sequence). The V and J ends lost 1 base and 5 bases, in that order; junction bases with no gene match: 5. CDR3 amino acids: CASSQAGTSMETQYF. CDR3 nucleotide sequence: TGTGCCAGCAGCCAAGCCGGGACTAGCATGGAGACCCAGTACTTC.

The chain uses TRBV2 and TRBJ1-3; 11 bases are shared with TRBD1. Germline CDR1 SNHLY, CDR2 FYNNEI. Unmatched junction bases numbered 3, after V lost 5 bases and J lost 3 bases. The CDR3 loop spans 15 amino acids. The CDR3 spells CASSTDRGLGNTIYF. CDR3 nucleotides: TGTGCCAGCAGTACGGACAGGGGGCTTGGAAACACCATATATTTT.

This clone has only a few counts. The V call is TRBV19, the J call TRBJ1-5; the D gene is possibly TRBD1 (5 bases). Trimming left V 4 bases short and J 2 bases short, with 12 bases between. The CDR3 covers 15 residues. Germline V gene lookup returns CDR1 LNHDA and CDR2 SQIVND (reference sequence). CDR3 in amino acids: CASSTGGVGNQPQHF. The CDR3 DNA follows: TGTGCCAGTAGTACCGGGGGGGTGGGCAATCAGCCCCAGCATTTT.

The rearrangement links TRBV19 to TRBJ1-6, with D unclear. CDR3 length equals 15 residues. Germline V gives CDR1 LNHDA, CDR2 SQIVND (reference sequence). Trimming took off 4 bases at V and 9 bases at J, with 16 bases between the two ends. CDR3 in DNA: TGTGCCAGTAGTACCACCCGGTCCGGCGCTTCACCCCTCCACTTT. Encoded protein: CASSTTRSGASPLHF.

The rearrangement uses TRBV9 and TRBJ1-6, with unresolved D. This CDR3 spans 16 amino acids. Between the trimmed V and J ends, which lost 4 bases and 1 base, there was a span of 12 bases. The V gene's germline CDR1 is SGDLS and CDR2 YYNGEE. The CDR3 spells CASSPTQASYNSPLHF. CDR3 DNA sequence: TGTGCCAGCAGCCCAACGCAGGCATCCTATAATTCACCCCTCCACTTT.

V and J are TRBV30 and TRBJ1-2, with 7 bases matching TRBD1. The CDR3 is 15 amino acids. Trimming took 1 base from V and 3 from J; bases not matched to a gene: 8. Per germline, CDR1 GTSNPN and CDR2 SVGIG (reference sequence). DNA of the CDR3: TGTGCCTGGAGTGAGGAACAGGGGTTTTACTATGGCTACACCTTC. This translates into CAWSEEQGFYYGYTF.

CDR3 loop: CASTTRVRNYGYTF. The CDR3 DNA follows: TGTGCCAGCACCACGCGGGTTCGGAACTATGGCTACACCTTC. The rearrangement links TRBV28 to TRBJ1-2; D unclear. The V gene lost 7 bases and the J gene lost 2 bases, with 14 bases spanning the gap. There are 14 residues in the CDR3. Germline V CDR1 and CDR2: MDHEN, SYDVKM.

The sample holds a few counts of this clone. The rearrangement uses TRBV2 and TRBJ2-7; perhaps TRBD1 as D (5 bases). Germline CDR1 and CDR2: SNHLY and FYNNEI. Trimming cost V 8 bases and J 8 bases, with 13 bases left between them. CDR3 size: 11 residues. The CDR3 here is CASRIRAQQYF. The CDR3 DNA is TGTGCCAGCCGTATCAGGGCCCAGCAGTACTTC.

The rearrangement links TRBV5-6 to TRBJ1-5; the D gene is possibly TRBD1 (6 bases). V gave up 2 bases and J gave up 3 bases, with 15 bases separating them. CDR3 length: 16 residues. Germline lookup yields CDR1 SGHDT and CDR2 YYEEEE. The CDR3, as DNA: TGTGCCAGCAGCTTCGGAGGGACAAGAACCAATCAGCCCCAGCATTTT. It yields the protein CASSFGGTRTNQPQHF.